This is a list of T cell receptor beta chains from one sample in a study of cytomegalovirus exposure and HLA in healthy donors. Some clones are missing from TCRdb's copy, which holds only in-frame ones; the method was immunoSEQ multiplex PCR. This repertoire shows under 200,000 clones, roughly 85% found once; its top ten account for 2.1%. Sequencing was carried out using PBMCs. These receptors were obtained from a man aged 40-55 years in good health and CMV-seronegative. The CDR3 runs from the conserved cysteine through the conserved F or W. Each record gives: clone size, D gene, J gene, V gene, CDR3 DNA, CDR3 protein. D genes are given only for firm matches. Not every row has a clone size; where given, it reads once, few, many or a size class.

NA NA TRBJ2-7 TRBV2 TGTGCCAGCGCCGGGTCGGACTCCTACGAGCAGTACTTC CASAGSDSYEQYF
NA TRBD2 TRBJ2-3 TRBV25-1 TGTGCCAGCAGTGAATTCGGAGGGAGGGCTGGAGATACGCAGTATTTT CASSEFGGRAGDTQYF
once NA TRBJ1-3 TRBV29-1 TGCAGCGTTCTGGGGGCCGCTGGAAACACCATATATTTT CSVLGAAGNTIYF
once TRBD1 TRBJ1-1 TRBV6-5 TGTGCCAGCAGTTCGGGACAGGGGGTTGCGAACACTGAAGCTTTCTTT CASSSGQGVANTEAFF
NA TRBD2 TRBJ2-5 TRBV7-7 TGTGCTAGCAGCTTTCTGGCGGGAGAGGAGACCCAGTACTTC CASSFLAGEETQYF
NA NA TRBJ1-1 TRBV27 TGTGCCAGCAGTTTTCCGGGACATGGCCGAAGGGCTTTCTTT CASSFPGHGRRAFF
once TRBD1 TRBJ2-1 TRBV5-1 TGCGCCAGCAGCTCAGGGGGGACAGGGTATGGGTCCTACAATGAGCAGTTCTTC CASSSGGTGYGSYNEQFF
NA NA TRBJ2-5 TRBV28 TGTGCCAGCAGCCCAAGGGGGAATTTGGACCAAGAGACCCAGTACTTC CASSPRGNLDQETQYF
NA NA TRBJ2-2 TRBV6-6 TGTGCCAGCAGTTACGGGGGCCGGGAGCTGTTTTTT CASSYGGRELFF
NA NA TRBJ2-7 TRBV7-9 TGTGCCAGCAGCCGTCGGCAAATGGGGCTCGAGCAGTACTTC CASSRRQMGLEQYF
NA TRBD1 TRBJ2-7 TRBV7-9 TGTGCCAGCAGCTTAAGTAAGGGGGCGGGTGAAGAGCAGTACTTC CASSLSKGAGEEQYF
once TRBD2 TRBJ2-7 TRBV7-9 TGTTCCAGCAGCCCTGGGACTAGCGAATACGAGCAGTACTTC CSSSPGTSEYEQYF
NA TRBD1 TRBJ2-3 TRBV7-2 TGTGCCAGCAGCTCGGGACAGGGCTACACAGATACGCAGTATTTT CASSSGQGYTDTQYF
NA TRBD1 TRBJ2-5 TRBV18 TGTGCCAGCTCATCCCCGACAGGGCAAGAGACCCAGTACTTC CASSSPTGQETQYF
NA TRBD1 TRBJ1-2 TRBV5-1 TGCGCCAGCAGCCCGCGACCAACTGACAGGGACGTTCGGCCCTCCTATGGCTACACCTTC CASSPRPTDRDVRPSYGYTF
NA NA TRBJ2-7 TRBV5-4 TGTGCCAGCAGCTTAAGGGAGACCCCCTACGAGCAGTACTTC CASSLRETPYEQYF
once TRBD1 TRBJ1-5 TRBV6-1 TGTGCCAGCGTACGAGGGGACAGGGCACAGCCCCAGCATTTT CASVRGDRAQPQHF
NA NA TRBJ1-3 TRBV28 TGTGCCAGCAGGTGGGCAGGGGAAAACACCATATATTTT CASRWAGENTIYF
once NA TRBJ2-7 TRBV11-2 TGTGCCAGCAGCGTAGGGGGAGGTTCGTCCTACGAGCAGTACTTC CASSVGGGSSYEQYF
NA NA TRBJ1-3 TRBV9 TGTGCCAGCAGCGTAGGAGTAGGGGAGGCTGGAAACACCATATATTTT CASSVGVGEAGNTIYF
few NA TRBJ2-1 TRBV9 TGTGCCAGCAGCCGCTACTCTACTCCTTACAATGAGCAGTTCTTC CASSRYSTPYNEQFF
NA NA TRBJ2-1 TRBV7-2 TGTGCCAGCAGCTCCCGTGGGCCCTCTGGGAGCGGACCCTACAATGAGCAGTTCTTC CASSSRGPSGSGPYNEQFF
NA TRBD2 TRBJ2-2 TRBV7-2 TGTGCCAGCAGCCGATATACTAGCGTCCCGAACACCGGGGAGCTGTTTTTT CASSRYTSVPNTGELFF
NA TRBD2 TRBJ2-5 TRBV2 TGTGCCAGCAGGGACGGGAGGGGGCAAGAGACCCAGTACTTC CASRDGRGQETQYF
NA NA TRBJ2-1 TRBV11-1 TGTGCCAGCAGCCAGACTAAGTACAATGAGCAGTTCTTC CASSQTKYNEQFF
NA NA TRBJ2-7 TRBV11-1 TGTGCCAGCAGCTTTTTAAGTCTGCGTTCCTACGAGCAGTACTTC CASSFLSLRSYEQYF
NA NA TRBJ2-4 TRBV7-2 TGTGCCAGCAGCCCACCAGCGGGTCTAAACATTCAGTACTTC CASSPPAGLNIQYF
NA NA TRBJ1-3 TRBV30 TGTGCCTGGCGAGATAAGGGCCGGGAGCTGCTTTTT CAWRDKGRELLF
NA NA TRBJ2-7 TRBV2 TGTGCCAGCAGTAGAGGGTTCGAGCAGTACTTC CASSRGFEQYF
few NA TRBJ1-1 TRBV5-1 TGCGCCAGCAGCCCACGGGGGGACACTGAAGCTTTCTTT CASSPRGDTEAFF
NA NA TRBJ2-7 TRBV5-1 TGCGCCAGCAGCCTCGACAGGAACTACGAGCAGTACTTC CASSLDRNYEQYF
few NA TRBJ1-2 TRBV5-4 TGTGCCAGCAGCTACACAGGGAGAGTTAACTATGGCTACACCTTC CASSYTGRVNYGYTF
NA NA TRBJ2-5 TRBV2 TGTGCCAGCAGTGGTCGGACTCCCGGAGAGACCCAGTACTTC CASSGRTPGETQYF
NA NA TRBJ1-2 TRBV7-2 TGTGCCAGCAGCTTATCAGGCTATGGCTACACCTTC CASSLSGYGYTF
NA TRBD2 TRBJ2-7 TRBV7-9 TGTTCCAGCAGCACGACTAGCGTCAACGAGCAGTACTTC CSSSTTSVNEQYF
NA NA TRBJ1-4 TRBV19 TGTGCCAGTAGTGCTACAGGGATAGAAGGAGAAAAACTGTTTTTT CASSATGIEGEKLFF
NA TRBD2 TRBJ2-1 TRBV10-3 TGTGCCATCAGTGATAGCGGGAGCTCCTACAATGAGCAGTTCTTC CAISDSGSSYNEQFF
once NA TRBJ2-3 TRBV6-1 TGTGCCAGCATTAGGAGGGAGATTACAGATACGCAGTATTTT CASIRREITDTQYF
NA NA TRBJ2-5 TRBV5-6 TGTGCCAGCACCCTCGGGCAGGGTGTCCGAGAGACCCAGTACTTC CASTLGQGVRETQYF
NA TRBD1 TRBJ2-3 TRBV5-1 TGCGCCAGCAGCTTGACGACAGGGTTGAATGGCTCGGATACGCAGTATTTT CASSLTTGLNGSDTQYF
few TRBD1 TRBJ2-7 TRBV11-2 TGTGCCAGCAGCGTAAGACAGGGGGCCCTCTACGAGCAGTACTTC CASSVRQGALYEQYF
NA NA TRBJ1-2 TRBV5-6 TGTGCCAGCAGCTTGGGCAGGGGTAACTATGGCTACACCTTC CASSLGRGNYGYTF
NA NA TRBJ1-4 TRBV7-2 TGTGCCAGCAGCTTAGCCAGGGATAATGAAAAACTGTTTTTT CASSLARDNEKLFF
NA NA TRBJ1-1 TRBV28 TGTGCCAGCAGTTTAGCAGGCGCGGGGGCTGAAGCTTTCTTT CASSLAGAGAEAFF
NA TRBD1 TRBJ1-2 TRBV27 TGTGCCAGCAGTTTGTTGAGAGGGACAGGAGGGAAATATGGCTACACCTTC CASSLLRGTGGKYGYTF
NA TRBD2 TRBJ2-7 TRBV19 TGTGCCAGTAGTGACCGACTAGCGGGAACCTACGAGCAGTACTTC CASSDRLAGTYEQYF
NA NA TRBJ2-1 TRBV2 TGTGCCAGTCAAAGGGACACAATCGTATACAATGAGCAGTTCTTC CASQRDTIVYNEQFF
NA NA TRBJ2-1 TRBV7-9 TGTGCCAGCAGCTACCTCGCGGATAAATACAATGAGCAGTTCTTC CASSYLADKYNEQFF